One sample yielded the 5 T cell receptor beta chains listed below, sequenced in a study of blood T cell repertoires in COVID-19. TCRdb's table, derived via immunoSEQ multiplex PCR, lists solely in-frame clones and lacks some. Here the sample spans 200,000 to 300,000 clones, 90% being singletons. Sequenced: peripheral blood. These receptors were obtained from a woman aged 40 to 50 with acute or convalescent COVID-19.

The chain couples TRBV7-9 to TRBJ1-2; TRBD1 aligns across 9 bases. This CDR3 has 15 residues. Germline CDR1 and CDR2: SEHNR and FQNEAQ (reference sequence). V trimming: 1 base; J trimming: 7 bases; junction bases outside the gene matches: 7. This CDR3 is CASSLGADRGSGYTF. The CDR3 DNA sequence: TGTGCCAGCAGCTTAGGGGCTGACAGGGGGTCTGGCTACACCTTC.

The table lists this clone with a count of one. V gene TRBV19 combines with J gene TRBJ1-2; D is unresolved. The CDR3 extends over 16 amino acids. V gave up 3 bases and J gave up 3 bases, with 17 bases separating them. Per the germline V gene, CDR1 is LNHDA and CDR2 is SQIVND (reference sequence). CDR3 nucleotides: TGTGCCAGTAGTATGCGTCGGGAAGGGTGGGACTATGGCTACACCTTC. It yields the protein CASSMRREGWDYGYTF.

Here the CDR3 reads CASSESGGGANQPQHF. CDR3 nucleotide sequence: TGCGCCAGCAGTGAGTCGGGAGGGGGGGCAAATCAGCCCCAGCATTTT. The V gene is TRBV10-2, the J gene TRBJ1-5; a weak D match, TRBD1 (6 bases). V was pared by 0 bases and J by 4 bases, with 13 bases between. Per the germline V gene, CDR1 is WSHSY and CDR2 is SAAADI. CDR3 length: 16 amino acids.

The V and J genes are TRBV7-2 and TRBJ1-4; D unclear. CDR3 length: 16 amino acids. The germline gives CDR1 SGHTA, CDR2 FQGNSA. V shed 0 bases and J shed 1 base, with 9 bases lying between them. This CDR3 reads CASSLAPSLTNEKLFF. The CDR3 nucleotides read TGTGCCAGCAGCTTAGCGCCTAGCTTAACTAATGAAAAACTGTTTTTT.

Comment on this clone: This CDR3 is also generated by other DNA sequences in the sample. This chain links TRBV5-5 with TRBJ2-3; a weak D match, TRBD2 (6 bases). The CDR3 contains 15 residues. CDR1 and CDR2 (germline): SGHKS, YYEKEE (reference sequence). Trimming left V 0 bases short and J 1 base short, with 9 bases between. The CDR3 reads CASSLGSSGTDTQYF. Here the CDR3 DNA reads TGTGCCAGCAGCTTGGGATCTAGCGGCACAGATACGCAGTATTTT.